The rows below give T cell receptor beta chains drawn from one sample of a study of control samples from healthy donors and cancer patients. The table came from immunoSEQ multiplex PCR; TCRdb's copy has only in-frame clones and leaves some out. The sample has some 150,000 clones, roughly 92% seen once. Sample: blood. The source of these receptors is a middle-aged man in good health. Both conserved end residues are trimmed from each CDR3. Size is omitted from some rows. Given values are once, few, many or a class for expanded clones.

J gene | clone size | V gene | CDR3 protein
TRBJ1-1 | NA | TRBV12-3/TRBV12-4 | ASSLGQHTEAF
TRBJ1-2 | NA | TRBV24-1 | ATSGGSNYGYT
TRBJ2-7 | NA | TRBV7-9 | ASSLDRSYEQY
TRBJ1-2 | NA | TRBV5-6 | ASSSRDRGYGYT
TRBJ1-2 | NA | TRBV9 | ASSAPGQGLEGYT
TRBJ2-1 | NA | TRBV4-2 | ASSPAVAVLYNEQF
TRBJ2-1 | NA | TRBV9 | ASSVGGTEQF
TRBJ2-5 | NA | TRBV6-6 | ASIQGETQY
TRBJ2-3 | NA | TRBV27 | ASGGTALLQRTDTQY
TRBJ2-2 | NA | TRBV6-5 | ASSYSGREGTGELF
TRBJ1-1 | NA | TRBV7-9 | ASSPGTDTEAF
TRBJ1-2 | NA | TRBV6-2/TRBV6-3 | ASSYRTGEPYGYT
TRBJ2-5 | NA | TRBV18 | ASSPSVSGHQETQY
TRBJ1-1 | NA | TRBV5-6 | ASSSGTRGTEAF
TRBJ2-4 | NA | TRBV5-1 | ASSSLTSPGTKNIQY
TRBJ1-2 | NA | TRBV7-9 | ASSLGPGGYT
TRBJ2-5 | NA | TRBV7-9 | ASSWGLAGDIKETQY
TRBJ1-1 | NA | TRBV29-1 | SADRDRNTEAF
TRBJ1-1 | NA | TRBV28 | ASSLGEAF
TRBJ2-7 | NA | TRBV7-6 | ASSLLSGEQY
TRBJ1-2 | once | TRBV24-1 | ATAGTASLNYGYT
TRBJ2-3 | once | TRBV2 | ASSEVPNTQY
TRBJ1-4 | NA | TRBV4-3 | ASSHLTGLNEKLF
TRBJ1-6 | NA | TRBV10-3 | ATRHGLNWGSPLH
TRBJ1-6 | few | TRBV27 | ASSLSSIRSSYNSPLH
TRBJ1-2 | NA | TRBV24-1 | ATSDTGGKFGYT
TRBJ2-1 | NA | TRBV28 | ASSSPNNEQF
TRBJ1-1 | NA | TRBV2 | ASKQGATEAF
TRBJ1-6 | NA | TRBV19 | ASSTPGTATNSPLH
TRBJ2-7 | NA | TRBV11-1 | ASSFRDPSSYEQY
TRBJ2-1 | NA | TRBV5-1 | ASSPPSGTYNEQF
TRBJ2-7 | NA | TRBV9 | ASSESGVHYEQY
TRBJ2-7 | once | TRBV5-1 | ASSSQGAYEQY
TRBJ1-2 | NA | TRBV28 | ASSFQGAGGYT
TRBJ1-4 | NA | TRBV14 | ASSRRGAGWWATNEKLF
TRBJ2-7 | NA | TRBV2 | ASSEGGTGGYEQY
TRBJ1-1 | NA | TRBV12-3/TRBV12-4 | ASTGGNTEAF